This TCR beta chain was documented in a study of shared clonotypes between healthy human individuals. Across the whole study: Plates per donor: three CD4 naive, three CD4 memory, two CD8 naive, one CD8 memory.

Regarding the study as a whole: Four donors held about 4.5% of naive CD4 clonotypes in common. Non-shared clonotypes showed lower generation probabilities than clonotypes common to all four donors. Clonotype sharing among donors, it was expected, would be affected by sequencing depth.

Libraries were prepared by immunoSEQ multiplex PCR; TCRdb keeps only in-frame clonotypes and omits some of them. This sample has fewer than 1.4 million clones, with around 82% found just once. On this clone: What it binds is not known.

CDR3 size: 13 residues. V lost 6 bases and J lost 10; bases outside the gene matches: 9. CDR1 MNHNY and CDR2 SVGAGI come from the germline V gene (reference sequence). Sequencing was carried out using memory CD4+ T cells from PBMCs. The subset is: CD45RA-negative fraction. This sequence originates from a man aged 18 to 29 in good health. Some clones in this sample may be carry-over from other donors' samples. This chain connects TRBV6-6 to TRBJ2-1, with 7 bases matching TRBD2. The CDR3 nucleotides are TGTGCCAGCAGCCGACGGGGGGTAGGCGAGCAGTTCTTC. Protein sequence: CASSRRGVGEQFF.